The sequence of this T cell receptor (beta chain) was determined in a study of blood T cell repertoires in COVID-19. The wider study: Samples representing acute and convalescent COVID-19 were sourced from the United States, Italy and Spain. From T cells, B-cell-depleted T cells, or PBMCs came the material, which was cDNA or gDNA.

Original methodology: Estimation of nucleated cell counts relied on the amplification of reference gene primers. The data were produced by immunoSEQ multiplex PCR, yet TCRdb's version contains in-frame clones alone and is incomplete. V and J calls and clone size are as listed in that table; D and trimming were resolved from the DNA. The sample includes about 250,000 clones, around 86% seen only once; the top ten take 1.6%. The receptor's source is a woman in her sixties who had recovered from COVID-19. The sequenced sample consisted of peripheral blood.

The DNA for the CDR3 is TGTGCCAGCAGCCGCAGCGGGGGGGCCGCCGGGGAGCTGTTTTTT. Protein product: CASSRSGGAAGELFF. The V and J genes are TRBV7-2 and TRBJ2-2; 10 bases are shared with TRBD2. Per germline, CDR1 SGHTA and CDR2 FQGNSA. V lost 5 bases, J lost 6 bases, and 6 bases stayed unmatched. The CDR3 is made up of 15 amino acids.